The rows below give T cell receptor beta chains drawn from one sample of a study of cytomegalovirus exposure and HLA in healthy donors. Sequenced by immunoSEQ multiplex PCR; TCRdb stores in-frame clones only, minus some. The sample yields approximately 150,000 clones, around 75% seen once. Material for sequencing was PBMCs. The receptors were sampled from a human donor in good health. The CDR3 runs from the conserved cysteine through the conserved F or W. The D gene is left open where the match is weak. Size values are once, few and many counts, or a class for expanded clones, and some rows have none.

TRBD2	NA	TRBV6-5	TRBJ2-7	CASSWGTSGGAYEQYF	TGTGCCAGCAGTTGGGGGACTAGCGGGGGGGCTTACGAGCAGTACTTC
NA	NA	TRBV5-1	TRBJ2-1	CASSNSSEQFF	TGCGCCAGCAGCAATAGCAGTGAGCAGTTCTTC
TRBD1	NA	TRBV5-5	TRBJ1-6	CASSLGDRGSPLHF	TGTGCCAGCAGCTTGGGAGACAGGGGTTCACCCCTCCACTTT
NA	NA	TRBV7-8	TRBJ2-7	CASSNRVYEQYF	TGTGCCAGCAGTAACAGGGTTTACGAGCAGTACTTC
TRBD2	NA	TRBV4-2	TRBJ2-3	CASSYGTSGKDTQYF	TGTGCCAGCAGCTACGGGACTAGCGGCAAGGATACGCAGTATTTT
TRBD1	NA	TRBV2	TRBJ1-2	CASSDGQGFPSNYGYTF	TGTGCCAGCAGTGACGGACAGGGTTTTCCCTCTAACTATGGCTACACCTTC
NA	NA	TRBV7-2	TRBJ2-1	CASSLARAYNEQFF	TGTGCCAGCAGCTTAGCGCGGGCATACAATGAGCAGTTCTTC
NA	NA	TRBV9	TRBJ1-1	CASSGRSTEAFF	TGTGCCAGCAGCGGGCGGTCGACTGAAGCTTTCTTT
NA	NA	TRBV5-1	TRBJ1-1	CASSFGVGAPMNTEAFF	TGCGCCAGCAGCTTCGGTGTGGGGGCCCCCATGAACACTGAAGCTTTCTTT
TRBD2	NA	TRBV9	TRBJ2-1	CASSVWGGIDNEQFF	TGTGCCAGCAGCGTATGGGGGGGAATTGACAATGAGCAGTTCTTC
TRBD1	NA	TRBV7-9	TRBJ1-1	CASTLTGINTEAFF	TGTGCCAGCACCCTGACAGGGATCAACACTGAAGCTTTCTTT
NA	NA	TRBV7-2	TRBJ1-4	CASSRAEKLFF	TGTGCCAGCAGCCGAGCAGAAAAACTGTTTTTT
TRBD1	NA	TRBV7-2	TRBJ1-5	CASSSGTDNQPQHF	TGTGCCAGCAGCTCTGGGACAGACAATCAGCCCCAGCATTTT
NA	once	TRBV5-1	TRBJ1-1	CASSWNTEAFF	TGCGCCAGCTCTTGGAACACTGAAGCTTTCTTT
TRBD1	NA	TRBV6-1	TRBJ2-7	CASSLGQGAGYEQYF	TGTGCCAGCAGTCTCGGACAGGGGGCCGGCTACGAGCAGTACTTC
NA	NA	TRBV6-6	TRBJ1-3	CASSYLGSSGNTIYF	TGTGCCAGCAGTTACTTAGGGAGCTCTGGAAACACCATATATTTT
NA	NA	TRBV5-1	TRBJ2-7	CASSLVPSGYEQYF	TGCGCCAGCAGCTTGGTTCCCTCCGGCTACGAGCAGTACTTC
NA	NA	TRBV7-9	TRBJ2-2	CASSFVAGELFF	TGTGCCAGCAGCTTCGTAGCCGGGGAGCTGTTTTTT
TRBD1	NA	TRBV28	TRBJ1-2	CASSQDRAYGYTF	TGTGCCAGCAGTCAGGACAGGGCCTATGGCTACACCTTC
NA	NA	TRBV5-1	TRBJ1-5	CASSPGGGDQPQHF	TGCGCCAGCAGCCCGGGCGGGGGTGACCAGCCCCAGCATTTT